The table lists the clone carrying this T cell receptor beta chain with a count of one. Its matching antigen is unknown. Losses at the gene ends were 8 bases for V and 5 bases for J; bases not matched to a gene: 4. The germline gives CDR1 LNHDA, CDR2 SQIVND (reference sequence). The CDR3 contains 13 residues. The sample comes from a study of graft-versus-host responses after intestinal transplantation. Background on the study: As for transplant type, recipients had multivisceral, liver-intestinal, or isolated intestinal grafts.

Clones were read by immunoSEQ multiplex PCR, and TCRdb kept only the in-frame ones, dropping some. The sample lists approximately 74,000 clones, over 80% occurring once. Overall study results and limits: Detected in recipient marrow were GvH clones, some of which were first observed in ileum or blood. The study associated peak circulating GvH clone levels with early post-transplant HvG declines. Across patients carrying graft-donor T cell macrochimerism, allografts held high graft-versus-host to host-versus-graft clonal ratios.

The sequence derives from a human patient who received an intestinal transplant, so some T cells may come from the graft donor. The sample consisted of PBMCs, taken 98 days after intestinal transplantation. This chain joins TRBV19 and TRBJ2-5; 11 bases agree with TRBD2. For the CDR3, the DNA is TGTGCCAGTTCCCTAGCGGGGGGTGAGACCCAGTACTTC. Translation gives CASSLAGGETQYF.